The rows below give T cell receptor beta chains drawn from one sample of a study of T-cell reconstitution after alpha-beta-depleted transplantation in children. TCRdb fed the PCR reads into MiXCR, producing one record per CDR3 protein. The sample holds 100,000 to 120,000 distinct CDR3 sequences, approximately 10% seen once. The sequencing here drew on PBMCs from the stem cell graft donor, taken from the stem cell graft. These receptors came from a human donor who donated a stem cell graft to a child with acute lymphoblastic leukemia. Both conserved end residues are part of each CDR3.

>16|TRBV28|TRBJ2-2
CASRPNYRGGTGELFF
>14|TRBV6-1|TRBJ1-2
CASSLRGGSYGYTF
>17|TRBV27|TRBJ1-2
CASSTDRVGMFNYGYTF
>13|TRBV5-1|TRBJ1-2
CASSLAGNSGYTF
>14|TRBV7-9|TRBJ2-7
CASSHRDGSYEQYF
>14|TRBV12-3/TRBV12-4|TRBJ2-7
CATKGTVPPYEQYF
>13|TRBV30|TRBJ2-7
CAWRWDRGGEQYF
>12|TRBV11-2|TRBJ2-7
CATTGQGYEQYF
>15|TRBV29-1|TRBJ2-7
CSVGSGRQGPYEQYF
>13|TRBV29-1|TRBJ1-1
CSVETGRYTEAFF
>15|TRBV5-4|TRBJ2-3
CASSLDGSPTDTQYF
>15|TRBV3-1|TRBJ2-5
CASSQSGGVVETQYF
>17|TRBV5-1|TRBJ1-4
CASSLRRRGSTNEKLFF
>16|TRBV5-1|TRBJ1-4
CASSSTAPGSNEKLFF
>18|TRBV11-2|TRBJ2-4
CASSPDVGQDALKNIQYF
>20|TRBV5-6|TRBJ2-2
CASSTSTTAVWRSNTGELFF
>16|TRBV7-8|TRBJ2-1
CASSPFGGSSYNEQFF
>14|TRBV6-5|TRBJ1-1
CASSYATGGTEAFF
>12|TRBV4-2|TRBJ2-1
CASSQRGTEQFF
>17|TRBV7-6|TRBJ2-7
CASRSLPGLAGGREQYF
>14|TRBV7-9|TRBJ2-5
CASSLGQGKETQYF
>18|TRBV9|TRBJ2-3
CASSVGRYNVIRTDTQYF
>16|TRBV18|TRBJ1-4
CASSPTGNMYNEKLFF
>11|TRBV30|TRBJ2-4
CAWSDGDIQYF
>15|TRBV12-3/TRBV12-4|TRBJ2-2
CASSQVSGGRGELFF
>13|TRBV5-1|TRBJ2-5
CASSSRPGETQYF
>17|TRBV25-1|TRBJ2-4
CASSDRARTSTKNIQYF